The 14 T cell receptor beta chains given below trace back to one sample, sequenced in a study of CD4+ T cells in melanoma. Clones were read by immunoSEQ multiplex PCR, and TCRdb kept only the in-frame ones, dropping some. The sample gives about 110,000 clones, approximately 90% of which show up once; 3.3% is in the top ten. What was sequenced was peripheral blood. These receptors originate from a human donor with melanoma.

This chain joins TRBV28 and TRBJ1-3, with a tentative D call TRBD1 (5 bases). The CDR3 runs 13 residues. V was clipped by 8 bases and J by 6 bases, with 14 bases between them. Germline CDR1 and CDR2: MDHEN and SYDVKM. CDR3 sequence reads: CASWEGTTNTIYF. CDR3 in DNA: TGTGCCAGCTGGGAGGGGACTACAAACACCATATATTTT.

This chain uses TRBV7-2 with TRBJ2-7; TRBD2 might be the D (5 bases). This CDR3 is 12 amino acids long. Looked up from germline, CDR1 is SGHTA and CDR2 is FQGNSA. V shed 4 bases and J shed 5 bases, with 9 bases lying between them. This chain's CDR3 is CASSSLVHEQYF. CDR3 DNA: TGTGCCAGCAGCTCACTAGTCCACGAGCAGTACTTC.

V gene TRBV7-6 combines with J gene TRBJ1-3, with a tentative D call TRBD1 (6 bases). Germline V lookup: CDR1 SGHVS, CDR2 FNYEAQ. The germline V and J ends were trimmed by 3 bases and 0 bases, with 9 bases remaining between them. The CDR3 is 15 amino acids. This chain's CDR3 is CASSLGALSGNTIYF. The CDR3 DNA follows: TGTGCCAGCAGCTTGGGGGCCCTCTCTGGAAACACCATATATTTT.

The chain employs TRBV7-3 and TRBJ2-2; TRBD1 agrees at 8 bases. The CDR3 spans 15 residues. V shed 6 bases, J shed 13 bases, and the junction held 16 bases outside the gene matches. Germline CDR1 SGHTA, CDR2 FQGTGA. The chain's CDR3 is CASSIVGQAGSVLFF. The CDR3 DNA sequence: TGTGCCAGCAGTATAGTGGGACAGGCTGGTTCCGTGCTGTTTTTT.

The CDR3 sequence: CASSLGLAGLADTQYF. In DNA form, the CDR3 reads TGTGCCAGCAGCTTGGGACTAGCGGGATTGGCAGATACGCAGTATTTT. The J gene is TRBJ2-3, the V gene TRBV11-2; the match to TRBD2 covers 13 bases. Germline loops: CDR1 SGHAT, CDR2 FQNNGV. V shed 3 bases, J shed 4 bases, and the junction held 4 bases outside the gene matches. The CDR3 extends over 16 amino acids.

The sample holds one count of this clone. CDR3 region: CASRPGQSGNTIYF. In DNA form, the CDR3 reads TGTGCCAGCAGACCCGGACAGTCCGGAAACACCATATATTTT. The rearrangement joins TRBV28 to TRBJ1-3, with D possibly TRBD1 on 6 matching bases. Trimming took off 6 bases at V and 4 bases at J, with 13 bases between the two ends. The V gene's germline CDR1 is MDHEN and CDR2 SYDVKM. This CDR3 has 14 residues.

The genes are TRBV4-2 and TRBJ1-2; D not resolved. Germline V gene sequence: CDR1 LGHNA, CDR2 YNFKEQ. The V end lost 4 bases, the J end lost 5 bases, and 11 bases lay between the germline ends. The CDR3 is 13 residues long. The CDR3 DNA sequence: TGTGCCAGCAGCCCGGAGGCGCGATATGGCTACACCTTC. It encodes CASSPEARYGYTF.

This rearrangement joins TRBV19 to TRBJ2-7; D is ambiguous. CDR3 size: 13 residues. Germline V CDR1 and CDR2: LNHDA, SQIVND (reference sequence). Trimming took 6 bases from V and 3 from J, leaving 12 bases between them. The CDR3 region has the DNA TGTGCCAGTAGCCCTGTGAGATACTACGAGCAGTACTTC. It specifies CASSPVRYYEQYF.

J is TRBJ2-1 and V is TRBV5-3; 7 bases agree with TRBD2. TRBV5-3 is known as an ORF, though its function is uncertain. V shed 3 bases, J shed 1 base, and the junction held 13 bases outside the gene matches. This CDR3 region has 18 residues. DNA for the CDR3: TGTGCCAGAAGCTCCTCTAGATTAGCGGGCAGTTCCTACAATGAGCAGTTCTTC. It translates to CARSSSRLAGSSYNEQFF.

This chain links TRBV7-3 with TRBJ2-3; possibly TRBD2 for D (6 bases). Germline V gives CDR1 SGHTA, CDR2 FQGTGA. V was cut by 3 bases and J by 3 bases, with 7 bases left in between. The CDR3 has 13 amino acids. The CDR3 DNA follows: TGTGCCAGCAGCTTCGGGAGAACAGATACGCAGTATTTT. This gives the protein CASSFGRTDTQYF.

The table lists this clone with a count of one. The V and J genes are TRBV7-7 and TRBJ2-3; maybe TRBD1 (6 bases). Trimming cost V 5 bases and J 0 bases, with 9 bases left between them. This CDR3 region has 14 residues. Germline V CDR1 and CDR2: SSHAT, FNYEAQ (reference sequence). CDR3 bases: TGTGCCAGCAGCCAGGACAGAAGCACAGATACGCAGTATTTT. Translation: CASSQDRSTDTQYF.

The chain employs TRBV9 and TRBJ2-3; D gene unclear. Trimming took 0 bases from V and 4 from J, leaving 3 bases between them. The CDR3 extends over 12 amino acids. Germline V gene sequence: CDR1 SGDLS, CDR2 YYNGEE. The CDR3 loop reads CASSVVADTQYF. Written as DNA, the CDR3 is TGTGCCAGCAGCGTAGTGGCAGATACGCAGTATTTT.

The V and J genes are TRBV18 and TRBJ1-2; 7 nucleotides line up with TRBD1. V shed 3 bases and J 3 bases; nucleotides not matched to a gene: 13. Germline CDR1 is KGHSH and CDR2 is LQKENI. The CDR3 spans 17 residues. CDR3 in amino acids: CASSPRTGIFPDYGYTF. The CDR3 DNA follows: TGTGCCAGCTCACCTCGGACAGGAATCTTCCCGGACTATGGCTACACCTTC.

CDR3 nucleotide sequence: TGTGCCAGCAGCTTAGTGGCTGACACAGATACGCAGTATTTT. This gives the protein CASSLVADTDTQYF. V gene TRBV7-9 combines with J gene TRBJ2-3; no firm D call. V dropped 1 base and J dropped 2 bases, with 7 bases sitting between them. From germline, CDR1 is SEHNR and CDR2 FQNEAQ (reference sequence). The CDR3 covers 14 residues.